A single sample is the source of the 31 T cell receptor beta chains below, sequenced in a study of cytomegalovirus exposure and HLA in healthy donors. The study ran its PCR with 60 Vbeta and 13 Jbeta primers. Clones were read by immunoSEQ multiplex PCR, and TCRdb kept only the in-frame ones, dropping some. The sample comprises nearly 200,000 clones, over 75% of which are singletons, and roughly 0.097% rests with the top ten. Sequencing was performed on PBMCs. Source of these receptors: a boy aged 2-15 years in good health and CMV-seronegative.

The rearrangement links TRBV9 to TRBJ2-3; D might be TRBD1 (5 bases). V lost 3 bases to trimming and J lost 0 bases, with 8 bases between them. The CDR3 is 14 residues long. Germline CDR1 is SGDLS and CDR2 is YYNGEE. DNA for the CDR3: TGTGCCAGCAGCGGACAGCTTAGCACAGATACGCAGTATTTT. Protein product: CASSGQLSTDTQYF.

This clone has more than one count but fewer than ten. The V and J genes are TRBV5-1 and TRBJ2-7; TRBD2 might be the D (6 bases). The V gene lost 0 bases and the J gene lost 6 bases, with 13 bases spanning the gap. The CDR3 runs 14 residues. Germline V gene data show CDR1 as SGHRS and CDR2 as YFSETQ. Written as DNA, the CDR3 is TGCGCCAGCAGCTTGGCACTAGCTCAGTCCGAGCAGTACTTC. Its protein product is CASSLALAQSEQYF.

The chain recombines TRBV7-2 with TRBJ2-3, with D possibly matching TRBD2 (5 bases). V gave up 1 base and J gave up 5 bases, with 7 bases separating them. Germline assignment: CDR1 SGHTA and CDR2 FQGNSA. The CDR3 is made up of 13 amino acids. The CDR3 loop is CASSLGRGDTQYF. The DNA for the CDR3 is TGTGCCAGCAGCTTAGGTCGGGGAGATACGCAGTATTTT.

This clone appeared a single time. The CDR3 sequence: CASSTGTATLNTEAFF. The CDR3 DNA sequence: TGTGCCAGCAGCACCGGGACAGCAACTCTGAACACTGAAGCTTTCTTT. The rearrangement uses TRBV9 and TRBJ1-1; 7 positions match TRBD1. The V and J ends lost 4 bases and 0 bases, in that order; junction bases with no gene match: 9. CDR1 and CDR2 (germline): SGDLS, YYNGEE. This CDR3 is 16 amino acids long.

In this sample, this clone turned up a few times. The J gene is TRBJ2-5, the V gene TRBV18; D gene unclear. V gave up 4 bases and J gave up 5 bases, with 5 bases separating them. The CDR3 consists of 11 residues. In germline, CDR1 is KGHSH, CDR2 LQKENI. This CDR3 reads CASSLGETQYF. CDR3 in DNA: TGTGCCAGCTCACTCGGGGAGACCCAGTACTTC.

The CDR3 region is CASRATGAATGELFF. In nucleotides, the CDR3 is TGTGCCAGCAGAGCGACAGGGGCGGCCACCGGGGAGCTGTTTTTT. The gene calls are TRBV9 and TRBJ2-2; 8 nucleotides line up with TRBD1. This CDR3 has 15 amino acids. J was trimmed by 4 bases and V by 5 bases; bases with no gene match: 7. The V gene's germline CDR1 is SGDLS and CDR2 YYNGEE.

The chain carries TRBV2 and TRBJ2-7; D is unclear. The CDR3 sequence is 14 residues long. The V gene lost 4 bases and the J gene lost 1 base, with 11 bases spanning the gap. Germline CDR1 and CDR2: SNHLY and FYNNEI. Here the CDR3 reads CASSAAAGSYEQYF. The CDR3 region has the DNA TGTGCCAGCAGTGCGGCGGCCGGGTCCTACGAGCAGTACTTC.

This chain links TRBV18 with TRBJ1-1; D remains unclear. The CDR3 covers 20 residues. Germline V lookup: CDR1 KGHSH, CDR2 LQKENI. V shed 1 base and J shed 0 bases, with 24 bases lying between them. The CDR3 reads CASSPLLGSSQAGMNTEAFF. The CDR3 coding sequence is TGTGCCAGCTCACCACTCCTAGGGAGCTCCCAAGCGGGTATGAACACTGAAGCTTTCTTT.

This sequence joins TRBV4-3 and TRBJ2-1; 15 bases line up with TRBD2. CDR3 size: 18 residues. CDR1 is LGHNA and CDR2 is YSLEER in the germline V gene. Trimming took 0 bases from V and 10 from J; bases not matched to a gene: 10. CDR3 sequence reads: CASSQDWGLAGGQGEQFF. CDR3 DNA: TGCGCCAGCAGCCAAGATTGGGGACTAGCGGGGGGCCAGGGGGAGCAGTTCTTC.

The chain carries TRBV19 and TRBJ1-6, with no clear D. Looked up from germline, CDR1 is LNHDA and CDR2 is SQIVND (reference sequence). This CDR3 is 15 amino acids long. The V and J ends lost 6 bases and 3 bases respectively, with 12 bases between them. In DNA, the CDR3 is TGTGCCAGTAGCCCGGGAAGATTCTATAATTCACCCCTCCACTTT. Its protein product is CASSPGRFYNSPLHF.

Written as DNA, the CDR3 is TGTGCCAGCAGGTCCATCGGGACAGCTAATGAAAAACTGTTTTTT. Protein product: CASRSIGTANEKLFF. The gene calls are TRBV6-6 and TRBJ1-4, with 7 nucleotides matching TRBD1. The CDR3 runs to 15 residues. V trimming: 6 bases; J trimming: 3 bases; junction bases outside the gene matches: 7. Germline values: CDR1 MNHNY, CDR2 SVGAGI (reference sequence).

The J gene is TRBJ2-1, the V gene TRBV2, with 8 bases that match TRBD2. CDR1 is SNHLY and CDR2 is FYNNEI in the germline V gene. V gave up 3 bases and J gave up 7 bases; unmatched junction bases: 8. The CDR3 consists of 15 residues. The CDR3 loop reads CASSDPGGAKNEQFF. In DNA, the CDR3 is TGTGCCAGCAGTGATCCGGGGGGGGCTAAGAATGAGCAGTTCTTC.

The chain recombines TRBV4-3 with TRBJ2-3; TRBD2 aligns across 12 bases. Germline V lookup: CDR1 LGHNA, CDR2 YSLEER. There are 20 residues in the CDR3. V dropped 0 bases and J dropped 4; count of bases not matched to a gene: 14. The CDR3 protein is CASSQEVSLAGGGFADTQYF. The DNA for the CDR3 is TGCGCCAGCAGCCAAGAAGTTTCACTAGCGGGGGGCGGTTTTGCAGATACGCAGTATTTT.

The CDR3 region has the DNA TGTGCCAGCGGGTTAGGACAGGGGGCGGTTGAAGCTTTCTTT. It is translated as CASGLGQGAVEAFF. This chain uses TRBV6-5 with TRBJ1-1; 11 bases are a match to TRBD1. The V segment lost 8 bases and the J segment 7 bases; nucleotides outside the gene matches: 9. The CDR3 is made up of 14 amino acids. CDR1 and CDR2 from the germline V gene are MNHEY and SVGAGI.

The chain carries TRBV5-1 and TRBJ1-2, with a tentative D call TRBD1 (6 bases). Trimming took off 6 bases at V and 3 bases at J, with 18 bases between the two ends. From germline, CDR1 is SGHRS and CDR2 YFSETQ. CDR3 size: 15 residues. CDR3 protein: CASTPGGGIYYGYTF. In DNA form, the CDR3 reads TGCGCCAGCACTCCGGGAGGGGGAATATACTATGGCTACACCTTC.

This clone came up a few times. The rearrangement links TRBV4-3 to TRBJ1-1; D might be TRBD1 (5 bases). The CDR3 covers 15 residues. Between the trimmed V and J ends, which lost 1 base and 3 bases, there was a span of 12 bases. Per germline, CDR1 LGHNA and CDR2 YSLEER. The CDR3 DNA reads as TGCGCCAGCAGCCAAGGAACAGGCCGGGACACTGAAGCTTTCTTT. It yields the protein CASSQGTGRDTEAFF.

This chain joins TRBV4-1 and TRBJ2-4; D possibly corresponds to TRBD2 (6 bases). Looked up from germline, CDR1 is MGHRA and CDR2 is YSYEKL. CDR3 length: 16 amino acids. V gave up 2 bases and J gave up 2 bases, with 13 bases separating them. CDR3 sequence reads: CASSQIYAGPKNIQYF. The DNA for the CDR3 is TGCGCCAGCAGCCAAATATACGCGGGGCCCAAAAACATTCAGTACTTC.

DNA for the CDR3: TGTGCCAGCAGCTTAGGATCAGGGGGCGTTCAGCCCCAGCATTTT. It codes for CASSLGSGGVQPQHF. The chain links TRBV7-6 to TRBJ1-5; 8 positions agree with TRBD1. This CDR3 has 15 residues. V lost 1 base and J lost 6; bases outside the gene matches: 5. The V gene's germline CDR1 is SGHVS and CDR2 FNYEAQ.

A few counts support this clone. V gene TRBV5-1 combines with J gene TRBJ1-4; D is perhaps TRBD1 (5 bases). The germline V gene has CDR1 SGHRS and CDR2 YFSETQ. The CDR3 extends over 17 amino acids. Between the trimmed V and J ends, which lost 0 bases and 8 bases, there was a span of 20 bases. The CDR3 coding sequence is TGCGCCAGCAGCTTGGCCCCCTTCGGTGCAGGGAACGAAAAACTGTTTTTT. Protein product: CASSLAPFGAGNEKLFF.

The chain uses TRBV9 and TRBJ1-6; 7 bases are shared with TRBD1. The CDR3 is 15 amino acids. Per the germline V gene, CDR1 is SGDLS and CDR2 is YYNGEE. The junction had 7 bases not matched to a gene; V was cut back by 3 bases and J by 7 bases. DNA for the CDR3: TGTGCCAGCAGCGCACAGGGGCTGGGCAATTCACCCCTCCACTTT. This encodes CASSAQGLGNSPLHF.

This chain links TRBV5-1 with TRBJ2-5; D unresolved. Trimming pared 1 base from V and 5 bases from J, leaving 12 bases between. The germline V gene encodes CDR1 SGHRS and CDR2 YFSETQ. The CDR3 extends over 14 amino acids. CDR3 loop: CASSLLSLKETQYF. CDR3 bases: TGCGCCAGCAGCTTGCTATCGCTTAAGGAGACCCAGTACTTC. Filled out from reference TRBV5-1 and TRBJ2-5, the complete variable domain reads KAGVTQTPRYLIKTRGQQVTLSCSPISGHRSVSWYQQTPGQGLQFLFEYFSETQRNKGNFPGRFSGRQFSNSRSEMNVSTLELGDSALYLCASSLLSLKETQYFGPGTRLLVL.

Only one count was recorded for this clone. This chain's CDR3 is CASSHPGQVNEKLFF. The CDR3 bases are TGCGCCAGCAGCCATCCGGGACAGGTTAATGAAAAACTGTTTTTT. This chain uses TRBV4-1 with TRBJ1-4; 8 bases fit TRBD1. Per germline, CDR1 MGHRA and CDR2 YSYEKL. The CDR3 is made up of 15 amino acids. The V gene end was trimmed by 3 bases and the J gene end by 4 bases; junction bases not matched to a gene: 4.

This clone was observed a single time. The chain has TRBV6-5 and TRBJ2-3, with D hard to call. This CDR3 has 14 residues. V lost 6 bases and J 4 bases, leaving 14 bases between the germline ends. Germline CDR1 and CDR2: MNHEY and SVGAGI. As DNA, the CDR3 is TGTGCCAGCAGCCTCCAGGAAGTGGCAGATACGCAGTATTTT. This sequence encodes CASSLQEVADTQYF.

This clone was observed once. The V gene is TRBV7-2, the J gene TRBJ2-5; 9 bases are a match to TRBD2. The CDR3 runs 15 residues. Germline CDR1 is SGHTA and CDR2 is FQGNSA. Trimming took 3 bases from V and 5 from J; bases not matched to a gene: 7. This CDR3 is CASSLSGGSGETQYF. The CDR3, as DNA: TGTGCCAGCAGCTTGAGCGGGGGGTCCGGGGAGACCCAGTACTTC.

V gene TRBV7-9 combines with J gene TRBJ1-2; D remains ambiguous. Trimming shortened V by 5 bases and J by 4 bases, and 20 bases separated the two germline ends. Germline lookup yields CDR1 SEHNR and CDR2 FQNEAQ (reference sequence). The CDR3 covers 16 residues. The CDR3 sequence is CASSPPEGGIVYGYTF. Here the CDR3 DNA reads TGTGCCAGCAGCCCGCCCGAGGGCGGCATTGTCTATGGCTACACCTTC.

V is TRBV28 and J is TRBJ1-2, with 7 bases lining up with TRBD1. The CDR3 contains 18 residues. The J segment lost 0 bases and the V segment lost 4 bases, leaving 14 bases of the junction unmatched. CDR1 is MDHEN and CDR2 is SYDVKM in the germline V gene. The CDR3 protein is CASSWGSPGQPTNYGYTF. CDR3 nucleotide sequence: TGTGCCAGCAGTTGGGGATCGCCGGGACAGCCTACTAACTATGGCTACACCTTC.

The CDR3 DNA is TGTGCCAGCAGCTTAGAGACTAGCCTCAATGAGCAGTTCTTC. As protein: CASSLETSLNEQFF. The chain links TRBV7-2 to TRBJ2-1, with 7 bases lining up with TRBD2. The ends lost 1 base at V and 6 bases at J; junction bases unmatched: 3. The CDR3 covers 14 residues. CDR1 and CDR2 from the germline V gene are SGHTA and FQGNSA. The full variable domain, rest sourced from reference TRBV7-2 and TRBJ2-1, is GAGVSQSPSNKVTEKGKDVELRCDPISGHTALYWYRQSLGQGLEFLIYFQGNSAPDKSGLPSDRFSAERTGGSVSTLTIQRTQQEDSAVYLCASSLETSLNEQFFGPGTRLTVL.

The V and J genes are TRBV7-2 and TRBJ2-3; 9 bases are shared with TRBD2. J lost 2 bases, V lost 4 bases, and 4 bases had no gene match. This CDR3 is built from 15 residues. Germline loops: CDR1 SGHTA, CDR2 FQGNSA. Written as DNA, the CDR3 is TGTGCCAGCAGCTCGCGGGGGGGTACCACAGATACGCAGTATTTT. Translated: CASSSRGGTTDTQYF.

The sample holds a few counts of this clone. This chain connects TRBV18 to TRBJ1-1; D perhaps matches TRBD1 (5 bases). Germline loops: CDR1 KGHSH, CDR2 LQKENI. V lost 1 base and J 5 bases, leaving 17 bases between the germline ends. The CDR3 spans 16 residues. CDR3 protein: CASSPLKGQGGTEAFF. CDR3 coding DNA: TGTGCCAGCTCACCACTTAAGGGGCAGGGAGGAACTGAAGCTTTCTTT.

The chain carries TRBV7-8 and TRBJ1-2, with TRBD1 matching over 9 bases. There are 13 residues in the CDR3. The trim removed 5 bases at V and 7 bases at J, leaving 5 bases unmatched. Germline-derived CDR1 and CDR2 are SGHVS and FQNEAQ. CDR3 region: CASSMTGGGGYTF. CDR3 coding DNA: TGTGCCAGCAGCATGACAGGGGGGGGTGGCTACACCTTC. Full variable domain (rest looked up from reference TRBV7-8 and TRBJ1-2): GAGVSQSPRYKVAKRGQDVALRCDPISGHVSLFWYQQALGQGPEFLTYFQNEAQLDKSGLPSDRFFAERPEGSVSTLKIQRTQQEDSAVYLCASSMTGGGGYTFGSGTRLTVV.

Only one count was recorded for this clone. The chain couples TRBV7-8 to TRBJ2-7; a weak D match, TRBD2 (5 bases). Trimming shortened V by 1 base and J by 5 bases, and 18 bases separated the two germline ends. Germline-derived CDR1 and CDR2 are SGHVS and FQNEAQ. The CDR3 runs to 16 residues. The CDR3 DNA reads TGTGCCAGCAGCTTAGAGTGGGATGGAGGATTAAACGAGCAGTACTTC. Translating it yields CASSLEWDGGLNEQYF.